Below, 30 T cell receptor beta chains from the same sample are listed, as sequenced in a study of OX40 agonist ivuxolimab in advanced cancers. The data were produced by immunoSEQ multiplex PCR, yet TCRdb's version contains in-frame clones alone and is incomplete. The sample contains approximately 20,000 clones, 65% to 70% of which appear only once. Sequenced material: CD4+ or CD8+ T cells sorted from blood, taken in a trial of the OX40 agonist ivuxolimab. These receptors originate from an adult with an advanced solid tumor such as melanoma, head and neck, liver or kidney cancer.

In DNA form, the CDR3 reads TGTGCCAGCAGCGTAGAACGGAGGAACACCGGGGAGCTGTTTTTT. This sequence encodes CASSVERRNTGELFF. The genes are TRBV9 and TRBJ2-2; D is unclear. The CDR3 loop spans 15 amino acids. V was clipped by 0 bases and J by 1 base, with 7 bases between them. Per the germline V gene, CDR1 is SGDLS and CDR2 is YYNGEE.

This clone was seen ten or more times. CDR3: CASSSTTGTEDTQYF. The CDR3 region has the DNA TGTGCCAGCAGTTCAACGACAGGGACAGAAGATACGCAGTATTTT. This chain connects TRBV27 to TRBJ2-3; 7 bases map to TRBD1. There are 15 residues in the CDR3. Germline CDR1 MNHEY, CDR2 SMNVEV (reference sequence). The trim removed 4 bases at V and 5 bases at J, leaving 9 bases unmatched.

This clone was seen only once. The chain employs TRBV9 and TRBJ2-7, with TRBD2 as a possible D gene (5 bases). The CDR3 length is 15 residues. Germline-derived CDR1 and CDR2 are SGDLS and YYNGEE. The V gene lost 3 bases and the J gene lost 2 bases, with 15 bases spanning the gap. In nucleotides, the CDR3 is TGTGCCAGCAGCGCGGAGGAGAGCGAGCCCTACGAGCAGTACTTC. This sequence encodes CASSAEESEPYEQYF.

The V call is TRBV2, the J call TRBJ1-1; perhaps TRBD1 as D (6 bases). The germline V and J ends were trimmed by 9 bases and 4 bases, with 15 bases remaining between them. CDR1 is SNHLY and CDR2 is FYNNEI in the germline V gene. The CDR3 covers 13 residues. CDR3 sequence (DNA): TGTGCCAGTACGAGGGGGACCGGCACTGAAGCTTTCTTT. Translation: CASTRGTGTEAFF. The variable domain in full, with the rest retrieved from reference TRBV2 and TRBJ1-1, is EPEVTQTPSHQVTQMGQEVILRCVPISNHLYFYWYRQILGQKVEFLVSFYNNEISEKSEIFDDQFSVERPDGSNFTLKIRSTKLEDSAMYFCASTRGTGTEAFFGQGTRLTVV.

Remarks on this clone: One junction end disagrees with the germline gene, perhaps due to a read error. V usage is TRBV7-7 and J usage is TRBJ2-7; 7 nucleotides match TRBD1. The CDR3 is 15 amino acids. The V gene's germline CDR1 is SSHAT and CDR2 FNYEAQ (reference sequence). The CDR3 protein is CASSLGRGIGYEQYF. The CDR3, as DNA: TGTGCTAGCAGCTTAGGCAGGGGGATCGGCTACGAGCAGTACTTC.

The chain links TRBV5-6 to TRBJ2-5, with 7 bases identical to TRBD1. The ends lost 2 bases at V and 5 bases at J; junction bases unmatched: 6. This CDR3 spans 14 amino acids. CDR1 SGHDT and CDR2 YYEEEE come from the germline V gene. The CDR3 DNA follows: TGTGCCAGCAGCTTCTACAGGGGAGTGGAGACCCAGTACTTC. Translated, it gives CASSFYRGVETQYF. Together with reference TRBV5-6 and TRBJ2-5, the CDR3 gives the full variable domain: DAGVTQSPTHLIKTRGQQVTLRCSPKSGHDTVSWYQQALGQGPQFIFQYYEEEERQRGNFPDRFSGHQFPNYSSELNVNALLLGDSALYLCASSFYRGVETQYFGPGTRLLVL.

This clone was picked up a small number of times. The chain links TRBV5-4 to TRBJ2-7, with TRBD1 as a possible D gene (6 bases). Germline V gene lookup returns CDR1 SGHNT and CDR2 YYREEE (reference sequence). The CDR3 contains 14 residues. The ends were cut back, 3 bases at V and 4 bases at J, with 14 bases in the middle. Here the CDR3 reads CASSSDRGGYEQYF. For the CDR3, the DNA is TGTGCCAGCAGCTCGGACAGAGGGGGATACGAGCAGTACTTC.

A note on this clone: At one of its ends the junction is not consistent with the germline gene, which may arise from a read error. The same CDR3 can be traced to other DNA sequences in this sample. CDR3 region: CASSQDLGSSYEQYF. The CDR3 nucleotides read TGCGCCAGCAGTCAAGATTTGGGTAGCTCCTACGAGCAGTACTTC. The V and J genes are TRBV4-3 and TRBJ2-7; D is unclear. The CDR3 is made up of 15 amino acids. Germline V gene lookup returns CDR1 LGHNA and CDR2 YSLEER.

This chain joins TRBV27 and TRBJ1-5; D not resolved. The CDR3 runs to 15 residues. From germline, CDR1 is MNHEY and CDR2 SMNVEV (reference sequence). Trimming took 6 bases from V and 0 from J, leaving 12 bases between them. CDR3 amino acids: CASSPRTGSNQPQHF. CDR3 nucleotide sequence: TGTGCCAGCAGCCCCCGGACGGGTAGCAATCAGCCCCAGCATTTT.

This clone was seen a single time. The chain employs TRBV2 and TRBJ1-1; D not resolved. Germline V gene lookup returns CDR1 SNHLY and CDR2 FYNNEI. The V end was cut by 11 bases, the J end by 4 bases, with 14 bases between. The length of the CDR3 is 12 residues. The CDR3 sequence is CAASRVVTEAFF. Here the CDR3 DNA reads TGTGCCGCGAGCCGGGTCGTCACTGAAGCTTTCTTT.

The chain has TRBV19 and TRBJ2-3; D may match TRBD1 or TRBD2 (5 bases each). CDR3 length: 16 residues. V lost 5 bases and J lost 2, with 17 bases in between. The germline V gene encodes CDR1 LNHDA and CDR2 SQIVND (reference sequence). Here the CDR3 DNA reads TGTGCCAGTAGTGCCTCTCGGGACCGAATCACAGATACGCAGTATTTT. Its translation is CASSASRDRITDTQYF.

This chain links TRBV7-9 with TRBJ1-1; TRBD1 aligns across 8 bases. The CDR3 is 18 amino acids. V was clipped by 1 base and J by 5 bases; unmatched bases: 15. Germline V CDR1 and CDR2: SEHNR, FQNEAQ (reference sequence). The CDR3 protein is CASSLVAGQGGVKTEAFF. The CDR3 DNA reads as TGTGCCAGCAGCTTAGTGGCTGGACAGGGAGGGGTAAAAACTGAAGCTTTCTTT.

The chain recombines TRBV19 with TRBJ2-7, with D possibly matching TRBD2 (6 bases). The germline gives CDR1 LNHDA, CDR2 SQIVND (reference sequence). This CDR3 spans 18 amino acids. Between the trimmed V and J ends, which lost 2 bases and 1 base, there was a span of 21 bases. This CDR3 is CASSILPATPGTSYEQYF. For the CDR3, the DNA is TGTGCCAGTAGTATATTGCCGGCCACCCCGGGGACTTCCTACGAGCAGTACTTC.

The genes are TRBV7-9 and TRBJ1-5; D may be TRBD1 (5 bases). The CDR3 runs 15 residues. Trimming left V 4 bases short and J 5 bases short, with 15 bases between. Germline values: CDR1 SEHNR, CDR2 FQNEAQ (reference sequence). In DNA, the CDR3 is TGTGCCAGCAGCTCCGGGACCTCTCCCGATCAGCCCCAGCATTTT. Residues: CASSSGTSPDQPQHF.

There are a few counts of this clone. The genes are TRBV9 and TRBJ2-7, with D perhaps matching TRBD2 (6 bases). Germline CDR1 reads SGDLS; CDR2 reads YYNGEE. The CDR3 spans 14 residues. V was clipped by 0 bases and J by 4 bases, with 11 bases between them. DNA for the CDR3: TGTGCCAGCAGCGTAGGCGGGGATTGGTACGAGCAGTACTTC. It codes for CASSVGGDWYEQYF.

The chain links TRBV28 to TRBJ2-5; a possible D gene is TRBD2 (6 bases). Trimming cost V 2 bases and J 4 bases, with 8 bases left between them. The CDR3 length is 13 residues. Germline CDR1 reads MDHEN; CDR2 reads SYDVKM. CDR3 DNA sequence: TGTGCCAGCAGTTTACGGGGGTCAGAGACCCAGTACTTC. Its protein is CASSLRGSETQYF.

V usage is TRBV4-2 and J usage is TRBJ2-7, with D perhaps matching TRBD2 (5 bases). Trimming removed 5 bases at V and 6 bases at J, with 23 bases between. The germline V gene encodes CDR1 LGHNA and CDR2 YNFKEQ. This CDR3 is built from 16 residues. The CDR3 DNA sequence: TGTGCCAGCAGCTTGGAGTTAGGTGGGAGAGACATCGAGCAGTACTTC. Translation gives CASSLELGGRDIEQYF.

This clone was detected many times. The V call is TRBV13, the J call TRBJ2-4, with D possibly being TRBD1 (7 bases). The CDR3 length is 17 residues. Germline CDR1 and CDR2: PRHDT and FYEKMQ (reference sequence). V was pared by 5 bases and J by 1 base, with 18 bases between. The CDR3: CASSTQGGLGAKNIQYF. In DNA, the CDR3 is TGTGCCAGCAGCACCCAGGGGGGCCTCGGGGCCAAAAACATTCAGTACTTC.

This clone was detected a few times. This chain uses TRBV6-1 with TRBJ2-7, with 7 bases aligning to TRBD2. CDR1 MNHNS and CDR2 SASEGT come from the germline V gene. The CDR3 extends over 12 amino acids. Trimming at V came to 8 bases and at J to 3 bases, leaving 4 bases not matched to a gene. The CDR3 reads CASEPSGYEQYF. The CDR3 coding sequence is TGTGCCAGCGAACCTAGCGGCTACGAGCAGTACTTC.

This chain connects TRBV4-2 to TRBJ1-1; possibly TRBD1 for D (6 bases). V shed 5 bases and J shed 1 base, with 11 bases lying between them. Germline V gene lookup returns CDR1 LGHNA and CDR2 YNFKEQ. This CDR3 spans 14 amino acids. DNA of the CDR3: TGTGCCAGCAGCGAAGGGGGGGGGAACACTGAAGCTTTCTTT. Translation: CASSEGGGNTEAFF.

The CDR3 DNA sequence: TGTGCCAGCAGTCCCTTCCCACAGGAAAACACTGAAGCTTTCTTT. Translating gives CASSPFPQENTEAFF. This chain connects TRBV28 to TRBJ1-1; tentatively, D is TRBD1 (5 bases). The CDR3 sequence is 15 residues long. Germline CDR1 and CDR2: MDHEN and SYDVKM. The V end was cut by 5 bases, the J end by 2 bases, with 15 bases between.

The chain links TRBV6-5 to TRBJ2-1; D may correspond to TRBD1 or TRBD2 (5 bases each). Between the trimmed V and J ends, which lost 4 bases and 0 bases, there was a span of 10 bases. There are 15 residues in the CDR3. Germline V gives CDR1 MNHEY, CDR2 SVGAGI. CDR3 coding DNA: TGTGCCAGCAGTTTGAGGGGCGTCTCCTACAATGAGCAGTTCTTC. Encoded protein: CASSLRGVSYNEQFF.

The table lists this clone with a few counts. This chain uses TRBV14 with TRBJ2-7; TRBD2 is a possible D gene (6 bases). This CDR3 comprises 15 residues. CDR1 is SGHDN, CDR2 FVKESK, per germline. V lost 1 base and J 8 bases, leaving 18 bases between the germline ends. The CDR3 sequence is CASSQVVGGKWQQYF. The CDR3 nucleotides read TGTGCCAGCAGCCAAGTAGTCGGGGGAAAGTGGCAGCAGTACTTC.

The sample holds one count of this clone. The CDR3 region has the DNA TGTGCCAGCAGCTTAGGTCCCGGCGATGAGCAGTTCTTC. Residues: CASSLGPGDEQFF. J is TRBJ2-1 and V is TRBV11-2, with D hard to call. Trimming removed 1 base from V and 8 bases from J, with 9 bases in between. The CDR3 runs to 13 residues. The germline V gene has CDR1 SGHAT and CDR2 FQNNGV.

The chain employs TRBV27 and TRBJ1-1, with D hard to call. The CDR3 spans 14 residues. Germline assignment: CDR1 MNHEY and CDR2 SMNVEV (reference sequence). V lost 0 bases and J lost 4, with 9 bases in between. The CDR3 loop is CASSLSSGSTEAFF. The CDR3 nucleotides are TGTGCCAGCAGTTTATCGTCGGGGAGCACTGAAGCTTTCTTT.

This clone was picked up one time. The genes are TRBV29-1 and TRBJ1-1; 7 nucleotides agree with TRBD1. Germline trimming cut 3 bases from V and 3 bases from J; bases unmatched to any gene: 4. Per the germline V gene, CDR1 is SQVTM and CDR2 is ANQGSEA. The CDR3 is 13 residues long. CDR3 nucleotides: TGCAGCGTTGACAGACAGGGACACACTGAAGCTTTCTTT. Protein sequence: CSVDRQGHTEAFF.

About this clone itself: This specimen includes other DNA sequences encoding the same CDR3. The rearrangement links TRBV5-6 to TRBJ2-7; D is unclear. CDR3 length equals 11 residues. V was cut by 2 bases and J by 6 bases, with 6 bases left in between. CDR1 and CDR2 from the germline V gene are SGHDT and YYEEEE. The CDR3 here is CASSLGGEQYF. CDR3 nucleotide sequence: TGTGCCAGCAGCTTAGGCGGCGAGCAGTACTTC.

This chain connects TRBV21-1 to TRBJ2-4. TRBV21-1 is an annotated pseudogene. The length of the CDR3 is 16 residues. CDR3 in amino acids: CASSKGAKGSKNIQYF. The DNA of the CDR3 is TGTGCCAGCAGCAAAGGAGCGAAGGGTTCCAAAAACATTCAGTACTTC.

The V and J genes are TRBV7-9 and TRBJ2-7; D possibly matches TRBD1 or TRBD2 (5 bases each). The CDR3 loop spans 15 amino acids. Germline assignment: CDR1 SEHNR and CDR2 FQNEAQ (reference sequence). The V end lost 5 bases, the J end lost 4 bases, and 18 bases lay between the germline ends. Here the CDR3 reads CASSRPGTGIYEQYF. CDR3 DNA sequence: TGTGCCAGCAGCCGTCCCGGGACCGGTATTTACGAGCAGTACTTC. The full variable domain, in which reference TRBV7-9 and TRBJ2-7 provide the parts outside the CDR3, is DTGVSQNPRHKITKRGQNVTFRCDPISEHNRLYWYRQTLGQGPEFLTYFQNEAQLEKSRLLSDRFSAERPKGSFSTLEIQRTEQGDSAMYLCASSRPGTGIYEQYFGPGTRLTVT.

This clone was seen once. A much more abundant neighbour one base away suggests this may be a read error. The chain employs TRBV7-9 and TRBJ2-5; D is ambiguous. The CDR3 consists of 13 residues. The V gene's germline CDR1 is SEHNR and CDR2 FQNEAQ (reference sequence). CDR3 sequence reads: CASSWSPQETRYF. The CDR3 DNA reads as TGTGCCAGCAGCTGGAGTCCCCAGGAGACCCGGTACTTC.